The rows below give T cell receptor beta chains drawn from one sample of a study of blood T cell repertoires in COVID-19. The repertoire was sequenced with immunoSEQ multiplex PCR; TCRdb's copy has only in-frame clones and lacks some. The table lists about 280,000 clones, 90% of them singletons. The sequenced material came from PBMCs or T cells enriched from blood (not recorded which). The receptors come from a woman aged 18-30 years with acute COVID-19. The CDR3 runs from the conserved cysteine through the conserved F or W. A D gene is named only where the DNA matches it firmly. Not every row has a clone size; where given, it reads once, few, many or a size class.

CDR3: CASSLGTGTYKQYF
DNA: TGCGCCAGCAGCTTAGGAACCGGGACATATAAGCAGTACTTC
V: TRBV5-1
J: TRBJ2-7
size: NA
D: NA

CDR3: CASSRNPVAGHEQYF
DNA: TGCGCCAGCAGCCGAAATCCAGTGGCGGGGCACGAGCAGTACTTC
V: TRBV4-1
J: TRBJ2-7
size: NA
D: NA

CDR3: CASSQAARGYEQYF
DNA: TGCGCCAGCAGCCAAGCGGCCAGGGGCTACGAGCAGTACTTC
V: TRBV4-1
J: TRBJ2-7
size: NA
D: NA

CDR3: CASSLDRIGASGRGTDTQYF
DNA: TGTGCCAGCAGCTTAGATCGAATCGGGGCTAGCGGGAGGGGGACAGATACGCAGTATTTT
V: TRBV11-3
J: TRBJ2-3
size: NA
D: TRBD2

CDR3: CASSGTQSGSTDTQYF
DNA: TGTGCCAGCAGCGGCACCCAATCAGGGTCAACAGATACGCAGTATTTT
V: TRBV11-2
J: TRBJ2-3
size: once
D: NA

CDR3: CASSEGGTGNNEQFF
DNA: TGCGCCAGCAGTGAAGGGGGGACAGGGAACAATGAGCAGTTCTTC
V: TRBV10-1
J: TRBJ2-1
size: NA
D: TRBD1

CDR3: CASRQGPPYNEQFF
DNA: TGTGCCAGCAGACAGGGGCCGCCTTACAATGAGCAGTTCTTC
V: TRBV27
J: TRBJ2-1
size: NA
D: TRBD1

CDR3: CASNSGQGGTEAFF
DNA: TGTGCCAGCAACTCTGGGCAGGGAGGAACTGAAGCTTTCTTT
V: TRBV7-9
J: TRBJ1-1
size: once
D: NA

CDR3: CASSGREGGQETQYF
DNA: TGTGCCAGTAGTGGTAGGGAGGGGGGGCAAGAGACCCAGTACTTC
V: TRBV19
J: TRBJ2-5
size: NA
D: NA

CDR3: CAWSRDSYNEQFF
DNA: TGTGCCTGGAGCCGGGACAGCTACAATGAGCAGTTCTTC
V: TRBV30
J: TRBJ2-1
size: NA
D: TRBD1

CDR3: CASIWSDTGELFF
DNA: TGTGCCAGCATCTGGTCGGACACCGGGGAGCTGTTTTTT
V: TRBV28
J: TRBJ2-2
size: NA
D: NA

CDR3: CASPSGGLSSNYGYTF
DNA: TGTGCCTCCCCCTCGGGGGGCCTGTCATCTAACTATGGCTACACCTTC
V: TRBV30
J: TRBJ1-2
size: NA
D: NA

CDR3: CASSPTATGEKLFF
DNA: TGTGCCAGTAGCCCCACAGCCACAGGTGAAAAACTGTTTTTT
V: TRBV19
J: TRBJ1-4
size: NA
D: NA

CDR3: CAWSDYEQFF
DNA: TGTGCCTGGAGTGACTACGAGCAGTTCTTC
V: TRBV30
J: TRBJ2-1
size: NA
D: NA

CDR3: CASSTAGVGRPEEQYF
DNA: TGTGCCAGCTCGACGGCAGGGGTCGGGAGGCCGGAAGAGCAGTACTTC
V: TRBV28
J: TRBJ2-7
size: NA
D: NA

CDR3: CASREVNEQFF
DNA: TGCGCCAGCAGAGAGGTCAATGAGCAGTTCTTC
V: TRBV5-1
J: TRBJ2-1
size: NA
D: NA

CDR3: CASSHRTGNSYNEQFF
DNA: TGTGCCAGCAGCCACCGGACAGGAAACTCCTACAATGAGCAGTTCTTC
V: TRBV9
J: TRBJ2-1
size: NA
D: TRBD1

CDR3: CASSMGQNPSYNEQFF
DNA: TGTGCCAGTAGTATGGGGCAGAATCCTTCCTACAATGAGCAGTTCTTC
V: TRBV19
J: TRBJ2-1
size: NA
D: NA

CDR3: CASSESSWLAGRYEQYF
DNA: TGCGCCAGCAGTGAGTCGAGTTGGTTAGCGGGGCGATACGAGCAGTACTTC
V: TRBV10-2
J: TRBJ2-7
size: NA
D: TRBD2

CDR3: CASSAPRLGQGDQPQHF
DNA: TGTGCCAGCAGTGCCCCGAGGTTGGGACAGGGGGATCAGCCCCAGCATTTT
V: TRBV6-1
J: TRBJ1-5
size: once
D: TRBD1

CDR3: CASRPTGNTDTQYF
DNA: TGTGCCAGCAGACCAACCGGGAACACAGATACGCAGTATTTT
V: TRBV6-5
J: TRBJ2-3
size: once
D: NA

CDR3: CASSQDPGTSGYEQYF
DNA: TGCGCCAGCAGCCAAGACCCGGGGACTAGCGGTTACGAGCAGTACTTC
V: TRBV4-1
J: TRBJ2-7
size: NA
D: TRBD2

CDR3: CASSYSGEGLYEQYF
DNA: TGTGCCAGCAGTTACTCGGGGGAGGGTCTCTACGAGCAGTACTTC
V: TRBV6-5
J: TRBJ2-7
size: NA
D: TRBD2

CDR3: CASGGTGNTGELFF
DNA: TGTGCCTCCGGAGGGACAGGGAACACCGGGGAGCTGTTTTTT
V: TRBV10-3
J: TRBJ2-2
size: NA
D: TRBD1

CDR3: CASSLRDDQETQYF
DNA: TGTGCCAGCAGCTTACGGGATGACCAAGAGACCCAGTACTTC
V: TRBV7-9
J: TRBJ2-5
size: once
D: NA

CDR3: CASSLVWTDYNEQFF
DNA: TGTGCCAGCAGCTTAGTTTGGACAGACTACAATGAGCAGTTCTTC
V: TRBV7-8
J: TRBJ2-1
size: NA
D: NA

CDR3: CASSMYLGASPGTEAFF
DNA: TGTGCCAGTAGTATGTATTTAGGGGCCAGCCCGGGCACTGAAGCTTTCTTT
V: TRBV19
J: TRBJ1-1
size: NA
D: NA

CDR3: CASSYGEMNTEAFF
DNA: TGTGCCAGCAGTTACGGAGAAATGAACACTGAAGCTTTCTTT
V: TRBV6-5
J: TRBJ1-1
size: NA
D: NA

CDR3: CASSPLNRQGGSPLHF
DNA: TGTGCCAGCAGCCCATTAAATCGACAGGGTGGCTCACCCCTCCACTTT
V: TRBV4-2
J: TRBJ1-6
size: NA
D: TRBD1

CDR3: CATSRGGNVYGYTF
DNA: TGTGCCACCAGCAGAGGAGGAAACGTCTATGGCTACACCTTC
V: TRBV15
J: TRBJ1-2
size: few
D: NA

CDR3: CSVVTGDQPQHF
DNA: TGCAGCGTTGTTACAGGGGATCAGCCCCAGCATTTT
V: TRBV29-1
J: TRBJ1-5
size: NA
D: TRBD1

CDR3: CASSPGVSSYEQYF
DNA: TGCGCCAGCAGCCCGGGAGTCTCGTCCTACGAGCAGTACTTC
V: TRBV4-3
J: TRBJ2-7
size: NA
D: NA

CDR3: CASSVNRLMNTEAFF
DNA: TGTGCCAGCAGTGTCAACAGGCTAATGAACACTGAAGCTTTCTTT
V: TRBV2
J: TRBJ1-1
size: NA
D: NA